Below, 30 T cell receptor beta chains from the same sample are listed, as sequenced in a study of memory CD4+ T cells and cytomegalovirus serostatus. Single viable CD3+CD4+CD8-CD45RO+ cells were sorted as the memory CD4+ T cells. The repertoire was sequenced with immunoSEQ multiplex PCR; TCRdb's copy has only in-frame clones and lacks some. The sample has 50,000 to 60,000 clones, around 80% seen once; the top ten hold around 1.3%. Sequenced sample: memory CD4+ T cells from blood. These receptors all stem from an adult in good health and CMV-seropositive.

The V and J genes are TRBV2 and TRBJ2-5; D remains unclear. Trimming cost V 3 bases and J 1 base, with 9 bases left between them. Germline V CDR1 and CDR2: SNHLY, FYNNEI. The length of the CDR3 is 14 residues. DNA for the CDR3: TGTGCCAGCAGTGAGCGGAAGGGCCAAGAGACCCAGTACTTC. It yields the protein CASSERKGQETQYF.

V usage is TRBV5-5 and J usage is TRBJ1-4; no firm D call. CDR3 length equals 16 residues. Between the trimmed V and J ends, which lost 0 bases and 3 bases, there was a span of 12 bases. Germline V gives CDR1 SGHKS, CDR2 YYEKEE (reference sequence). The CDR3: CASSLVPGGANEKLFF. The CDR3 DNA is TGTGCCAGCAGCTTGGTTCCCGGCGGGGCTAATGAAAAACTGTTTTTT.

The chain combines TRBV28 with TRBJ2-7; TRBD1 matches 8 bases. With 6 bases clipped from V and 2 bases from J, the junction kept 9 bases outside the gene matches. The CDR3 sequence is 15 residues long. The V gene's germline CDR1 is MDHEN and CDR2 SYDVKM. The CDR3 DNA sequence: TGTGCCAGCAGATACTCCAAACAGGGGGCCTACGAGCAGTACTTC. It yields the protein CASRYSKQGAYEQYF. The full variable domain, with the rest looked up from reference TRBV28 and TRBJ2-7, is DVKVTQSSRYLVKRTGEKVFLECVQDMDHENMFWYRQDPGLGLRLIYFSYDVKMKEKGDIPEGYSVSREKKERFSLILESASTNQTSMYLCASRYSKQGAYEQYFGPGTRLTVT.

V gene TRBV19 combines with J gene TRBJ2-2; a possible D gene is TRBD2 (5 bases). The CDR3 sequence is 12 residues long. CDR1 is LNHDA, CDR2 SQIVND, per germline (reference sequence). V gave up 7 bases and J gave up 5 bases, with 8 bases separating them. The CDR3 region is CASTGGTGELFF. The CDR3 DNA sequence: TGTGCCAGTACGGGCGGGACCGGGGAGCTGTTTTTT. Supplemented by reference TRBV19 and TRBJ2-2, the full variable domain reads DGGITQSPKYLFRKEGQNVTLSCEQNLNHDAMYWYRQDPGQGLRLIYYSQIVNDFQKGDIAEGYSVSREKKESFPLTVTSAQKNPTAFYLCASTGGTGELFFGEGSRLTVL.

CDR3 protein: CAWNLGQPYGYTF. Written as DNA, the CDR3 is TGTGCCTGGAATCTAGGACAGCCCTATGGCTACACCTTC. The chain employs TRBV30 and TRBJ1-2; perhaps TRBD1 as D (6 bases). The V end lost 4 bases, the J end lost 4 bases, and 13 bases lay between the germline ends. Per the germline V gene, CDR1 is GTSNPN and CDR2 is SVGIG (reference sequence). The CDR3 covers 13 residues.

This clone was seen only once. The gene calls are TRBV28 and TRBJ2-7; TRBD1 might be the D (6 bases). V lost 7 bases to trimming and J lost 6 bases, with 13 bases between them. Germline CDR1 reads MDHEN; CDR2 reads SYDVKM. This CDR3 contains 12 residues. The CDR3 here is CASNTGLGEQYF. For the CDR3, the DNA is TGTGCCAGCAATACAGGGTTAGGCGAGCAGTACTTC.

The chain recombines TRBV13 with TRBJ1-1; D is unresolved. The CDR3 runs to 13 residues. The germline gives CDR1 PRHDT, CDR2 FYEKMQ (reference sequence). Trimming removed 5 bases at V and 1 base at J, with 8 bases between. In DNA form, the CDR3 reads TGTGCCAGCAGCAGGTTACAGAACACTGAAGCTTTCTTT. This codes for CASSRLQNTEAFF. Full variable domain (missing parts from reference TRBV13 and TRBJ1-1): AAGVIQSPRHLIKEKRETATLKCYPIPRHDTVYWYQQGPGQDPQFLISFYEKMQSDKGSIPDRFSAQQFSDYHSELNMSSLELGDSALYFCASSRLQNTEAFFGQGTRLTVV.

The chain couples TRBV21-1 to TRBJ1-1. TRBV21-1 is noted as a pseudogene. The CDR3 contains 16 residues. The CDR3 loop is CASSMRGLTQNTEAFF. Written as DNA, the CDR3 is TGTGCCAGCAGCATGAGGGGTTTGACACAGAACACTGAAGCTTTCTTT.

The J gene is TRBJ2-2, the V gene TRBV6-6, with D maybe TRBD2 (6 bases). The CDR3 runs to 14 residues. Per germline, CDR1 MNHNY and CDR2 SVGAGI (reference sequence). Between the trimmed V and J ends, which lost 4 bases and 6 bases, there was a span of 12 bases. The CDR3 DNA is TGTGCCAGCAGTTCTGGGCGGGGCTCCGGGGAGCTGTTTTTT. It translates to CASSSGRGSGELFF.

The rearrangement uses TRBV11-2 and TRBJ2-5; D gene ambiguous. Germline loops: CDR1 SGHAT, CDR2 FQNNGV. V lost 2 bases, J lost 4 bases, and 11 bases lay in between. The CDR3 is 14 amino acids. CDR3 bases: TGTGCCAGCAGCTTAAACACCGTGGGAGAGACCCAGTACTTC. It codes for CASSLNTVGETQYF.

This clone was counted only a few times. The chain has TRBV7-8 and TRBJ1-2; the D gene is possibly TRBD1 (6 bases). This CDR3 region has 15 residues. Trimming pared 0 bases from V and 6 bases from J, leaving 14 bases between. The germline CDR1 and CDR2 sequences are SGHVS and FQNEAQ. The CDR3 here is CASSLAGALGNGYTF. The DNA for the CDR3 is TGTGCCAGCAGCTTAGCGGGGGCCTTAGGTAATGGCTACACCTTC. The variable domain in full, completed from reference TRBV7-8 and TRBJ1-2, reads GAGVSQSPRYKVAKRGQDVALRCDPISGHVSLFWYQQALGQGPEFLTYFQNEAQLDKSGLPSDRFFAERPEGSVSTLKIQRTQQEDSAVYLCASSLAGALGNGYTFGSGTRLTVV.

This clone has more than one count but fewer than ten. The chain uses TRBV4-3 and TRBJ2-7; D might be TRBD1 (5 bases). Germline V CDR1 and CDR2: LGHNA, YSLEER. The CDR3 is 15 amino acids. V dropped 0 bases and J dropped 0 bases, with 9 bases sitting between them. In nucleotides, the CDR3 is TGCGCCAGCAGCCAAGAAAGGGGTTACTCCTACGAGCAGTACTTC. The encoded protein is CASSQERGYSYEQYF.

The J gene is TRBJ2-1, the V gene TRBV29-1; D may be TRBD2 (6 bases). The CDR3 sequence is 11 residues long. Trimming took off 5 bases at V and 8 bases at J, with 10 bases between the two ends. Germline V lookup: CDR1 SQVTM, CDR2 ANQGSEA. This CDR3 reads CSVLLAHEQFF. In DNA, the CDR3 is TGCAGCGTTTTACTAGCTCATGAGCAGTTCTTC.

In nucleotides, the CDR3 is TGTGCCAGCAGTGAAGAGGTCCTGACCTTC. Its protein product is CASSEEVLTF. The V call is TRBV6-5, the J call TRBJ1-2; D is unresolved. The V end lost 5 bases, the J end lost 14 bases, and 12 bases lay between the germline ends. Germline CDR1 and CDR2: MNHEY and SVGAGI. The CDR3 is 10 residues long.

This clone was seen more than once but under ten times. The rearrangement joins TRBV10-3 to TRBJ1-6; unclear D gene. The CDR3 consists of 12 residues. V was trimmed by 2 bases and J by 7 bases, leaving 3 bases between them. From germline, CDR1 is ENHRY and CDR2 SYGVKD. The chain's CDR3 is CAISEVNSPLHF. CDR3 coding DNA: TGTGCCATCAGTGAGGTGAATTCACCCCTCCACTTT.

The chain's CDR3 is CASKGVLTDTQYF. CDR3 nucleotide sequence: TGTGCCAGCAAGGGGGTATTGACAGATACGCAGTATTTT. The chain is built from TRBV25-1 and TRBJ2-3, with D maybe TRBD1 (6 bases). The V end lost 7 bases, the J end lost 3 bases, and 11 bases lay between the germline ends. This CDR3 has 13 residues. Germline V CDR1 and CDR2: MGHDK, SYGVNS.

The chain combines TRBV19 with TRBJ2-1; 13 bases match TRBD2. Germline-derived CDR1 and CDR2 are LNHDA and SQIVND (reference sequence). The CDR3 sequence is 16 residues long. Losses at the gene ends were 4 bases for V and 9 bases for J; bases not matched to a gene: 9. For the CDR3, the DNA is TGTGCCAGTAGTACCAGGACTAGCGGGAGACTAAGTGAGCAGTTCTTC. Translating gives CASSTRTSGRLSEQFF.

The chain links TRBV28 to TRBJ2-4, with 7 bases aligning to TRBD2. The CDR3 has 16 amino acids. V shed 5 bases and J 0 bases; nucleotides not matched to a gene: 7. Germline V gives CDR1 MDHEN, CDR2 SYDVKM. The CDR3 DNA is TGTGCCAGCAGTCCCTCAATAGCGGGAGCCAAAAACATTCAGTACTTC. It specifies CASSPSIAGAKNIQYF. Together with reference TRBV28 and TRBJ2-4, the CDR3 gives the full variable domain: DVKVTQSSRYLVKRTGEKVFLECVQDMDHENMFWYRQDPGLGLRLIYFSYDVKMKEKGDIPEGYSVSREKKERFSLILESASTNQTSMYLCASSPSIAGAKNIQYFGAGTRLSVL.

This chain links TRBV9 with TRBJ2-1; TRBD2 agrees at 8 bases. The CDR3 extends over 17 amino acids. J gave up 4 bases and V 1 base, and 10 bases lay outside the gene matches. From germline, CDR1 is SGDLS and CDR2 YYNGEE. CDR3 residues: CASSVIRSGSNYNEQFF. The CDR3 region has the DNA TGTGCCAGCAGCGTAATTAGAAGCGGGAGTAATTACAATGAGCAGTTCTTC.

Only a few counts were recorded for this clone. The V gene is TRBV4-3, the J gene TRBJ1-4, with TRBD1 matching over 8 bases. This CDR3 is built from 16 residues. The germline gives CDR1 LGHNA, CDR2 YSLEER. V dropped 0 bases and J dropped 5; count of bases not matched to a gene: 5. CDR3 DNA: TGCGCCAGCAGCCAAGATTCAAACAGGGGGAATGAAAAACTGTTTTTT. The encoded protein is CASSQDSNRGNEKLFF.

The CDR3 is CASSQGQGVEANYGYTF. The CDR3 DNA follows: TGCGCCAGCAGTCAAGGACAGGGGGTTGAAGCTAACTATGGCTACACCTTC. The chain combines TRBV23-1 with TRBJ1-2, with 10 bases aligning to TRBD1. TRBV23-1 is an ORF for which the function is uncertain. J was trimmed by 0 bases and V by 2 bases; bases with no gene match: 6. This CDR3 comprises 17 residues.

V gene TRBV6-6 combines with J gene TRBJ1-1; D is uncertain. V shed 2 bases and J shed 0 bases, with 4 bases lying between them. Germline V gives CDR1 MNHNY, CDR2 SVGAGI (reference sequence). The CDR3 sequence is 13 residues long. The CDR3 coding sequence is TGTGCCAGCAGTTACGAAATGAACACTGAAGCTTTCTTT. Translating gives CASSYEMNTEAFF.

The chain joins TRBV9 to TRBJ2-1; the match to TRBD2 covers 7 bases. Germline V gene sequence: CDR1 SGDLS, CDR2 YYNGEE. V was pared by 0 bases and J by 6 bases, with 3 bases of the junction left unmatched. CDR3 length equals 14 residues. In DNA, the CDR3 is TGTGCCAGCAGCGTAGGGGGGAGGGCCAATGAGCAGTTCTTC. Encoded protein: CASSVGGRANEQFF.

The CDR3 DNA reads TGTGCCAGCAGCCACCCCCCCGGGGAGCTGTTTTTT. Amino acid sequence: CASSHPPGELFF. The V and J genes are TRBV14 and TRBJ2-2; no clear D. CDR1 SGHDN and CDR2 FVKESK come from the germline V gene. The CDR3 is made up of 12 amino acids. V shed 3 bases and J shed 6 bases, with 5 bases lying between them. Full variable domain (remainder filled in from reference TRBV14 and TRBJ2-2): EAGVTQFPSHSVIEKGQTVTLRCDPISGHDNLYWYRRVMGKEIKFLLHFVKESKQDESGMPNNRFLAERTGGTYSTLKVQPAELEDSGVYFCASSHPPGELFFGEGSRLTVL.

Here the CDR3 reads CASSPGQGDYGYTF. CDR3 DNA: TGTGCCAGCAGCCCGGGACAGGGAGACTATGGCTACACCTTC. The V gene is TRBV4-2, the J gene TRBJ1-2, with 9 bases that match TRBD1. Germline V gene sequence: CDR1 LGHNA, CDR2 YNFKEQ. This CDR3 has 14 residues. Trimming took 4 bases from V and 3 from J; bases not matched to a gene: 3.

The chain recombines TRBV28 with TRBJ2-7; 8 bases match TRBD1. The CDR3 is 11 residues long. The germline gives CDR1 MDHEN, CDR2 SYDVKM. CDR3 nucleotides: TGTGCAGCCAGGGGGCGGGACGAGCAGTACTTC. This encodes CAARGRDEQYF.

CDR3 coding DNA: TGTGCCAGCAGCTTACAGGGGCTGAATGTTGGCTACACCTTC. Amino acid sequence: CASSLQGLNVGYTF. The rearrangement joins TRBV7-9 to TRBJ1-2; D might be TRBD1 (6 bases). The CDR3 contains 14 residues. V was clipped by 2 bases and J by 7 bases, with 14 bases between them. CDR1 is SEHNR and CDR2 is FQNEAQ in the germline V gene (reference sequence).

This chain joins TRBV5-4 and TRBJ1-2, with D possibly being TRBD1 (5 bases). Deletions cut 4 bases from V and 0 bases from J, with 13 bases between. CDR1 is SGHNT, CDR2 YYREEE, per germline (reference sequence). The CDR3 has 15 amino acids. As DNA, the CDR3 is TGTGCCAGCAGCCGACCGCAGGGCACTAACTATGGCTACACCTTC. Protein: CASSRPQGTNYGYTF.

The J gene is TRBJ2-5, the V gene TRBV11-3, with 7 bases aligning to TRBD1. Trimming removed 1 base from V and 2 bases from J; junction bases left unmatched: 7. Looked up from germline, CDR1 is SGHNT and CDR2 is YENEEA. The CDR3 totals 16 residues. CDR3: CASSLGTGQNQETQYF. CDR3 nucleotide sequence: TGTGCCAGCAGCTTAGGGACGGGACAGAATCAAGAGACCCAGTACTTC.

This chain joins TRBV7-3 and TRBJ1-3, with 7 bases matching TRBD1. CDR1 is SGHTA and CDR2 is FQGTGA in the germline V gene. The V gene end was trimmed by 5 bases and the J gene end by 3 bases; junction bases not matched to a gene: 7. The CDR3 extends over 15 amino acids. CDR3 DNA sequence: TGTGCCAGCAGCGCCGCAGGGGGAATTGGAAACACCATATATTTT. This encodes CASSAAGGIGNTIYF. Filled out from reference TRBV7-3 and TRBJ1-3, the complete variable domain reads GAGVSQTPSNKVTEKGKYVELRCDPISGHTALYWYRQSLGQGPEFLIYFQGTGAADDSGLPNDRFFAVRPEGSVSTLKIQRTERGDSAVYLCASSAAGGIGNTIYFGEGSWLTVV.